This T cell receptor (beta chain) stems from a study of cytomegalovirus exposure and HLA in healthy donors. PCR was performed using 60 Vbeta and 13 Jbeta primers. The repertoire was sequenced with immunoSEQ multiplex PCR; TCRdb's copy has only in-frame clones and lacks some. This repertoire shows 150,000 to 200,000 clones, around 72% found once; its top ten account for 7% to 7.5%. The CDR3 has 14 residues. CDR1 and CDR2 (germline): SGHTA, FQGNSA. V gave up 3 bases and J gave up 2 bases, with 10 bases separating them. The chain joins TRBV7-2 to TRBJ2-5; no definite D call. This receptor was obtained from a man aged 35-49 years in good health and CMV-seropositive. Sequencing was performed on PBMCs. Here the CDR3 reads CASSLGPPQETQYF. CDR3 coding DNA: TGTGCCAGCAGCTTGGGCCCCCCACAAGAGACCCAGTACTTC.